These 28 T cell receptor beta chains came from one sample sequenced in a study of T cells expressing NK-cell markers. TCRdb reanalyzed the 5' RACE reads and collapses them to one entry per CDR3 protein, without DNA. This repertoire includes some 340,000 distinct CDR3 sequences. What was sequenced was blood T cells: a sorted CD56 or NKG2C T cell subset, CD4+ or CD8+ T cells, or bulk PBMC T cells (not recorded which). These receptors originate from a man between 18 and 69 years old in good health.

The CDR3: CASSPGLGSDTQYF. The chain employs TRBV18 and TRBJ2-3; absent DNA, TCRdb's TRBD2 call cannot be checked. Germline V CDR1 and CDR2: KGHSH, LQKENI. The CDR3 runs to 14 residues.

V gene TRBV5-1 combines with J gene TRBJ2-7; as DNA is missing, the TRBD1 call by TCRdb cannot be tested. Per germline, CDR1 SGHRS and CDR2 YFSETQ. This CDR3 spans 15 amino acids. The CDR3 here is CASSLGFGGKGEQYF.

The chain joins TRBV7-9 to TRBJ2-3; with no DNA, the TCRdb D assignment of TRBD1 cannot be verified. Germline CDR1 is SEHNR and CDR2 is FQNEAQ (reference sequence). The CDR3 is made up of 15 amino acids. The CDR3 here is CASSPFQGIGDTQYF.

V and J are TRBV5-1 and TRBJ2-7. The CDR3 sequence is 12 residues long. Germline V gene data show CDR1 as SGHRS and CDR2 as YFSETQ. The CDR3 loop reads CASSLNSYEQYF.

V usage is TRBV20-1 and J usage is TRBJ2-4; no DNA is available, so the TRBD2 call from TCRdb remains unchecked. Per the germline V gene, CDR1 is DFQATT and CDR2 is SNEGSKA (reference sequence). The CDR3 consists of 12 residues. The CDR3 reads CSATRGGNIQYF.

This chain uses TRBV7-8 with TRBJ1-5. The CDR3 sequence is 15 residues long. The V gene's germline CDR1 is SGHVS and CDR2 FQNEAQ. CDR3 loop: CASSLGGYWRQPQHF.

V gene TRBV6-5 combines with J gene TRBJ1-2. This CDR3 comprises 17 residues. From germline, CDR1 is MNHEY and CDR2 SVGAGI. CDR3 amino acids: CASSYSNPQGGDYGYTF.

CDR3: CASSPNRATQETQYF. V is TRBV4-2 and J is TRBJ2-5; there is no DNA to check the TCRdb D call of TRBD2. The CDR3 length is 15 residues. Germline V CDR1 and CDR2: LGHNA, YNFKEQ.

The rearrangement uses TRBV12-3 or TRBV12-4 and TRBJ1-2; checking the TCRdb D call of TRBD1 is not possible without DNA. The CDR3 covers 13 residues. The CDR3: CASRSDRTHGYTF.

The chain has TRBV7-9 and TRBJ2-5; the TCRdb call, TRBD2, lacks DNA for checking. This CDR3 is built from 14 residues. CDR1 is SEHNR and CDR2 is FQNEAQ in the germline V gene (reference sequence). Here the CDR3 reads CASSPVPSAETQYF.

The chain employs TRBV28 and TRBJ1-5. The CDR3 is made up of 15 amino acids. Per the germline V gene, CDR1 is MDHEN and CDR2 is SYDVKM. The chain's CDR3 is CASSFHRSGDQPQHF.

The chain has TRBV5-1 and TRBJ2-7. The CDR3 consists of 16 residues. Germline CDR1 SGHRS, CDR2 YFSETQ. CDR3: CASSSAYRTVSYEQYF.

The chain's CDR3 is CSARDQGGAGSYEQYF. The chain recombines TRBV20-1 with TRBJ2-7; TCRdb's D gene call, TRBD1, goes unchecked for lack of DNA. Germline V gene sequence: CDR1 DFQATT, CDR2 SNEGSKA (reference sequence). The CDR3 is made up of 16 amino acids.

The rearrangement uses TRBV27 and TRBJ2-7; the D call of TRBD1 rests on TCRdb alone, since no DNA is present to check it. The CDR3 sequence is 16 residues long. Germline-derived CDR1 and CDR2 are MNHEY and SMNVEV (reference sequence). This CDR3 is CASSFRQGARAHEQYF.

The CDR3 protein is CASSLAPDGPLGYTF. The V gene is TRBV7-9, the J gene TRBJ1-2. The CDR3 covers 15 residues. Germline V gene data show CDR1 as SEHNR and CDR2 as FQNEAQ (reference sequence).

CDR3 residues: CSVGLGRSNYGYTF. The chain combines TRBV29-1 with TRBJ1-2. Germline loops: CDR1 SQVTM, CDR2 ANQGSEA. This CDR3 contains 14 residues.

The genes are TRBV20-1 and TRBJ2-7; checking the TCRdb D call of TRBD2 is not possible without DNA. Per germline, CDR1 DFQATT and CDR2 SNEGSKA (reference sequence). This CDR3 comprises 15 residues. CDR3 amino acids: CSAQVRGLANYEQYF.

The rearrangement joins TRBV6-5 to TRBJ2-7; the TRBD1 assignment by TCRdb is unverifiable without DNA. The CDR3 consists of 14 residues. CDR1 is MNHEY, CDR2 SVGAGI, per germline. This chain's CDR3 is CASNPSTGVVEQYF.

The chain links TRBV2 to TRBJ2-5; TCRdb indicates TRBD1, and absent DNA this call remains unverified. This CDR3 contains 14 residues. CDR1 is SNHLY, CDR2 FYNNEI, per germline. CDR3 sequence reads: CASREGTVQETQYF.

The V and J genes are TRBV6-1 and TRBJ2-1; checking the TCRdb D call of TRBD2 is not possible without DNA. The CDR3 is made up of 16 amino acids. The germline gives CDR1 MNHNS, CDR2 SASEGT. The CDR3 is CASSALAGALGDEQFF.

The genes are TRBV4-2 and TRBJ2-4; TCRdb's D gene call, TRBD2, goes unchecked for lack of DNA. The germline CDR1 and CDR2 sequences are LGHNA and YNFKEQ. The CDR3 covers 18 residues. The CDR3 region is CASSQRRTSGGVKNIQYF.

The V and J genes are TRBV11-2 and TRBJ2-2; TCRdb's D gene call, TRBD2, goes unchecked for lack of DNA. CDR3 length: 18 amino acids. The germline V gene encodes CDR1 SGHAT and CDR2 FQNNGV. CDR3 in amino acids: CASSPRVAGGLNTGELFF.

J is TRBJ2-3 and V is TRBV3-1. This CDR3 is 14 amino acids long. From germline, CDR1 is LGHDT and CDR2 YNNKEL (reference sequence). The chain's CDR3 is CASSQGWVVYTQYF.

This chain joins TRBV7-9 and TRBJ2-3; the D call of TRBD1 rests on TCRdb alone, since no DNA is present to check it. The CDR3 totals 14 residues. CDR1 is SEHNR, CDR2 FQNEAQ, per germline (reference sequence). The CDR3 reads CASSLLGGSDTQYF.

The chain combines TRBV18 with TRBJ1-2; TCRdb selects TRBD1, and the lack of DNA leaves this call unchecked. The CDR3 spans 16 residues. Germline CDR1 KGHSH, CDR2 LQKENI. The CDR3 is CASSLLPGRNDYGYTF.

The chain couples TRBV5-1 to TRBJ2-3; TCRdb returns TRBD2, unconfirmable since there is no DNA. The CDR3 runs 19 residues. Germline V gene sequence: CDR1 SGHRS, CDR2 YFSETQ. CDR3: CASSPMTSGGPDDTDTQYF.

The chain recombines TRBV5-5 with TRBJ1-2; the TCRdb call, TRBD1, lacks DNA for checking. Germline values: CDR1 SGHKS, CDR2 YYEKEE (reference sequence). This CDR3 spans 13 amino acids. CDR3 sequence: CASSLGRGYGYTF. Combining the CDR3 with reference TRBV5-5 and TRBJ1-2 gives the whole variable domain DAGVTQSPTHLIKTRGQQVTLRCSPISGHKSVSWYQQVLGQGPQFIFQYYEKEERGRGNFPDRFSARQFPNYSSELNVNALLLGDSALYLCASSLGRGYGYTFGSGTRLTVV.

CDR3 residues: CASRPRTVYGYTF. This chain connects TRBV19 to TRBJ1-2; lacking DNA, the TRBD1 call made by TCRdb goes unchecked. Germline loops: CDR1 LNHDA, CDR2 SQIVND (reference sequence). The CDR3 loop spans 13 amino acids.